Below, 19 T cell receptor beta chains from the same sample are listed, as sequenced in a study of blood T cell repertoires in COVID-19. Method: immunoSEQ multiplex PCR; TCRdb's copy keeps in-frame clones and lacks some. Here the sample spans 98,000 or so clones, about 89% being singletons. The sequencing sample was made of peripheral blood. These receptors all come from a man aged 45-65 years with acute or convalescent COVID-19.

V usage is TRBV5-1 and J usage is TRBJ2-1; tentatively, D is TRBD1 (5 bases). The CDR3 sequence is 16 residues long. Trimming left V 0 bases short and J 0 bases short, with 10 bases between. Looked up from germline, CDR1 is SGHRS and CDR2 is YFSETQ. The CDR3 protein is CASSLVRGSSYNEQFF. CDR3 in DNA: TGCGCCAGCAGCTTGGTAAGGGGTAGCTCCTACAATGAGCAGTTCTTC.

This clone was detected only a few times. J is TRBJ1-6 and V is TRBV2; maybe TRBD1 (6 bases). CDR3 length: 14 amino acids. Per the germline V gene, CDR1 is SNHLY and CDR2 is FYNNEI. V was cut by 8 bases and J by 0 bases, with 8 bases left in between. The CDR3 loop is CASGQSSYNSPLHF. The CDR3 DNA follows: TGTGCCAGCGGACAGAGCTCCTATAATTCACCCCTCCACTTT.

The J gene is TRBJ2-7, the V gene TRBV5-1; D is undetermined. CDR1 SGHRS and CDR2 YFSETQ come from the germline V gene. The CDR3 length is 20 residues. With 0 bases removed from V and 5 bases from J, the gap between germline ends came to 30 bases. The CDR3 region has the DNA TGCGCCAGCAGCTTGGTTCTCCAGGTGAGAAAAACAAACAACAACAACGAGCAGTACTTC. The encoded protein is CASSLVLQVRKTNNNNEQYF.

V gene TRBV15 combines with J gene TRBJ2-5; D may be TRBD1 (6 bases). The germline gives CDR1 LNHNV, CDR2 YYDKDF (reference sequence). Trimming removed 2 bases from V and 5 bases from J, with 21 bases in between. This CDR3 spans 17 amino acids. CDR3 region: CATSRSASSNRVETQYF. DNA of the CDR3: TGTGCCACCAGCAGATCCGCCTCTTCGAACAGGGTTGAGACCCAGTACTTC.

The rearrangement links TRBV18 to TRBJ2-2; D is ambiguous. The CDR3 consists of 11 residues. The germline V and J ends were trimmed by 5 bases and 9 bases, with 7 bases remaining between them. CDR1 is KGHSH, CDR2 LQKENI, per germline. The CDR3: CASSGLRELFF. CDR3 sequence (DNA): TGTGCCAGCTCAGGGCTGCGGGAGCTGTTTTTT.

For this clone: A junction boundary mismatches the germline segment, possibly from a read error. V and J are TRBV5-1 and TRBJ2-2; TRBD2 aligns across 12 bases. Germline V lookup: CDR1 SGHRS, CDR2 YFSETQ. CDR3 length: 19 residues. The CDR3 protein is CASSLGTLAGGLNTGELFF. The CDR3 region has the DNA TGCGCCAGCAGTTTGGGTACACTAGCGGGAGGCCTGAACACCGGGGAGCTGTTTTTT.

V and J are TRBV5-4 and TRBJ2-2; 8 positions agree with TRBD1. This CDR3 is built from 15 residues. In germline, CDR1 is SGHNT, CDR2 YYREEE (reference sequence). Germline trimming cut 4 bases from V and 7 bases from J; bases unmatched to any gene: 9. CDR3 loop: CASSPQGARGGELFF. The CDR3 coding sequence is TGTGCCAGCAGCCCTCAGGGGGCGCGGGGCGGGGAGCTGTTTTTT. The entire variable domain, with the rest obtained from reference TRBV5-4 and TRBJ2-2, is as follows: ETGVTQSPTHLIKTRGQQVTLRCSSQSGHNTVSWYQQALGQGPQFIFQYYREEENGRGNFPPRFSGLQFPNYSSELNVNALELDDSALYLCASSPQGARGGELFFGEGSRLTVL.

This clone was counted between two and nine times. V is TRBV6-6 and J is TRBJ2-5; D gene unclear. This CDR3 comprises 14 residues. The V end lost 0 bases, the J end lost 1 base, and 6 bases lay between the germline ends. Germline V gives CDR1 MNHNY, CDR2 SVGAGI (reference sequence). The CDR3 region has the DNA TGTGCCAGCAGTTACTCCGAGTTCCAAGAGACCCAGTACTTC. Translated, it gives CASSYSEFQETQYF.

This chain joins TRBV28 and TRBJ1-5, with TRBD1 as a possible D gene (6 bases). The V end was cut by 5 bases, the J end by 4 bases, with 15 bases between. The CDR3 sequence is 15 residues long. In germline, CDR1 is MDHEN, CDR2 SYDVKM. The CDR3 here is CASSPPGQRNQPQHF. DNA of the CDR3: TGTGCCAGCAGTCCACCCGGACAGCGGAATCAGCCCCAGCATTTT.

The sample holds a few counts of this clone. The V gene is TRBV7-2, the J gene TRBJ1-1; 12 nucleotides match TRBD1. Germline trimming cut 4 bases from V and 5 bases from J; bases unmatched to any gene: 5. Per germline, CDR1 SGHTA and CDR2 FQGNSA. This CDR3 region has 15 residues. The CDR3 bases are TGTGCCAGCAGCTGGGGACAGGGGGCGTGGACTGAAGCTTTCTTT. This sequence encodes CASSWGQGAWTEAFF. Full variable domain (missing parts from reference TRBV7-2 and TRBJ1-1): GAGVSQSPSNKVTEKGKDVELRCDPISGHTALYWYRQSLGQGLEFLIYFQGNSAPDKSGLPSDRFSAERTGGSVSTLTIQRTQQEDSAVYLCASSWGQGAWTEAFFGQGTRLTVV.

V usage is TRBV4-1 and J usage is TRBJ2-3, with D possibly being TRBD1 (5 bases). From germline, CDR1 is MGHRA and CDR2 YSYEKL. This CDR3 region has 15 residues. Trimming removed 0 bases at V and 8 bases at J, with 15 bases between. CDR3 sequence: CASSQEGVPWITQYF. Here the CDR3 DNA reads TGCGCCAGCAGCCAAGAAGGGGTCCCCTGGATTACGCAGTATTTT.

V gene TRBV6-6 combines with J gene TRBJ2-7; tentatively, D is TRBD2 (6 bases). There are 13 residues in the CDR3. Trimming took 7 bases from V and 3 from J, leaving 13 bases between them. CDR1 is MNHNY and CDR2 is SVGAGI in the germline V gene (reference sequence). This CDR3 reads CASNLGLLYEQYF. CDR3 nucleotide sequence: TGTGCCAGCAATTTGGGACTCCTCTACGAGCAGTACTTC.

The V call is TRBV5-6, the J call TRBJ2-1, with a weak D call TRBD1 (5 bases). CDR3 size: 13 residues. Germline loops: CDR1 SGHDT, CDR2 YYEEEE. V was cut by 4 bases and J by 7 bases, with 12 bases left in between. In DNA form, the CDR3 reads TGTGCCAGCAGCGGTTGGGGCCGGAATGAGCAGTTCTTC. Protein: CASSGWGRNEQFF.

This clone has a handful of counts. This sequence joins TRBV7-2 and TRBJ2-2, with 7 bases aligning to TRBD2. This CDR3 contains 18 residues. Germline-derived CDR1 and CDR2 are SGHTA and FQGNSA. The V gene end was trimmed by 5 bases and the J gene end by 0 bases; junction bases not matched to a gene: 12. The CDR3 reads CASSPGRGRVSNTGELFF. The DNA of the CDR3 is TGTGCCAGCAGCCCCGGGCGGGGGAGAGTGTCGAACACCGGGGAGCTGTTTTTT.

This clone is a singleton in its sample. This chain links TRBV11-2 with TRBJ2-1; 14 nucleotides align to TRBD2. The CDR3 spans 17 residues. Germline loops: CDR1 SGHAT, CDR2 FQNNGV. V was clipped by 7 bases and J by 5 bases; unmatched bases: 10. For the CDR3, the DNA is TGTGCCAGCACCCCCACCGGACTAGCGGGAGGAGACAATGAGCAGTTCTTC. Residues: CASTPTGLAGGDNEQFF.

This chain links TRBV19 with TRBJ2-6; perhaps TRBD1 as D (6 bases). The germline V and J ends were trimmed by 2 bases and 2 bases, with 10 bases remaining between them. The CDR3 loop spans 16 amino acids. Germline assignment: CDR1 LNHDA and CDR2 SQIVND (reference sequence). As DNA, the CDR3 is TGTGCCAGTAGTATACAGGGGCGTACTGGGGCCAACGTCCTGACTTTC. Its protein product is CASSIQGRTGANVLTF.

This rearrangement joins TRBV28 to TRBJ2-4; TRBD2 matches 11 bases. Germline CDR1 and CDR2: MDHEN and SYDVKM. V shed 3 bases and J 4 bases; nucleotides not matched to a gene: 5. The CDR3 consists of 16 residues. Here the CDR3 DNA reads TGTGCCAGCAGTTTCTCAGGACTAGCGGGTAAAAACATTCAGTACTTC. Amino acids: CASSFSGLAGKNIQYF.

The table lists this clone with a count of one. The chain employs TRBV7-3 and TRBJ1-6; 7 positions match TRBD1. The CDR3 loop spans 21 amino acids. V was pared by 3 bases and J by 0 bases, with 17 bases of the junction left unmatched. Germline V gene sequence: CDR1 SGHTA, CDR2 FQGTGA. Written as DNA, the CDR3 is TGTGCCAGCAGCTTGATTAAGGACAGGCGTTATCAGAGCTCCTATAATTCACCCCTCCACTTT. This codes for CASSLIKDRRYQSSYNSPLHF.

V and J are TRBV27 and TRBJ2-7; 12 positions agree with TRBD2. Losses at the gene ends were 4 bases for V and 7 bases for J; bases not matched to a gene: 20. This CDR3 has 19 residues. Germline CDR1 and CDR2: MNHEY and SMNVEV (reference sequence). The CDR3 region has the DNA TGTGCCAGCAGTTCCCCAGGACTAGCGGGAACTATAACTCTACGGGAGCAGTACTTC. Translation: CASSSPGLAGTITLREQYF.